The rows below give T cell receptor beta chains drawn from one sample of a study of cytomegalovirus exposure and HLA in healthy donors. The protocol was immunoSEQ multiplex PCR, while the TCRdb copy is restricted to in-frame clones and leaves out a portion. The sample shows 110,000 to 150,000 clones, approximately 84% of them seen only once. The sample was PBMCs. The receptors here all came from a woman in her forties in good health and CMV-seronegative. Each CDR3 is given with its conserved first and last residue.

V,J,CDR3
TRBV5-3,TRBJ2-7,CARSLVSGSYEQYF
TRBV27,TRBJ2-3,CASSFSGGEFTDTQYF
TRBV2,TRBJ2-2,CASSEGPTGELFF
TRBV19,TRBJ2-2,CASSIVVPGELFF
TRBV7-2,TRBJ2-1,CASSLVFRGVLDNEQFF
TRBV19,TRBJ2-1,CASSIEWGRGRIEQFF
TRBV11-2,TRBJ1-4,CASSLDRGATNEKLFF
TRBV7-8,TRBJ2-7,CASSLGPTLSYEQYF
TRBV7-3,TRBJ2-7,CASSFKGGTYEQYF
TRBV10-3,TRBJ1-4,CAISPGQDNEKLFF